The 13 T cell receptor beta chains given below trace back to one sample, sequenced in a study of beta chain features in type 1 diabetes. The entirety of the isolated RNA underwent reverse transcription, so expressed TCRB transcripts were sequenced. Profiling relied on immunoSEQ multiplex PCR, and the TCRdb table lists in-frame clones only, not all of them. The sample consists of about 340,000 clones, approximately 8.2% of them appearing once. Specimen: central memory CD4+ T cells from blood. These receptors all come from a woman younger than 35 in good health.

The gene calls are TRBV7-9 and TRBJ2-5; 9 bases match TRBD1. Germline trimming cut 1 base from V and 5 bases from J; bases unmatched to any gene: 5. The CDR3 extends over 15 amino acids. The germline V gene has CDR1 SEHNR and CDR2 FQNEAQ (reference sequence). Here the CDR3 reads CASSLGTGGPETQYF. The CDR3 nucleotides read TGTGCCAGCAGCTTAGGTACAGGGGGCCCGGAGACCCAGTACTTC.

This clone was observed a few times. Just one base apart from a much larger clone, this may be a read error. The chain has TRBV11-2 and TRBJ1-3; no clear D. With 3 bases removed from V and 0 bases from J, the gap between germline ends came to 0 bases. The CDR3 runs 12 residues. From germline, CDR1 is SGHAT and CDR2 FQNNGV. In nucleotides, the CDR3 is TGTGCCAGCAGCTTCTCTGGAAACACCATATATTTT. Amino acids: CASSFSGNTIYF.

V is TRBV9 and J is TRBJ1-1; D is unclear. Germline V gene lookup returns CDR1 SGDLS and CDR2 YYNGEE. The V end was cut by 0 bases, the J end by 3 bases, with 9 bases between. CDR3 size: 14 residues. CDR3 sequence reads: CASSVGFVYTEAFF. The CDR3 nucleotides read TGTGCCAGCAGCGTAGGCTTCGTTTACACTGAAGCTTTCTTT.

This chain uses TRBV11-2 with TRBJ2-7; no firm D call. Germline CDR1 is SGHAT and CDR2 is FQNNGV. Trimming removed 5 bases from V and 4 bases from J, with 6 bases in between. CDR3 size: 11 residues. CDR3 amino acids: CASSPGYEQYF. The CDR3 bases are TGTGCCAGCAGCCCTGGTTACGAGCAGTACTTC.

This clone was detected a few times. The rearrangement joins TRBV5-4 to TRBJ2-7; 8 bases agree with TRBD2. Trimming at V came to 4 bases and at J to 5 bases, leaving 5 bases not matched to a gene. Germline-derived CDR1 and CDR2 are SGHNT and YYREEE (reference sequence). This CDR3 is 13 amino acids long. This CDR3 reads CASSPASGHEQYF. For the CDR3, the DNA is TGTGCCAGCAGCCCTGCTAGCGGGCACGAGCAGTACTTC.

This clone was found many times. The CDR3 protein is CASSFGQGATGANVLTF. The DNA for the CDR3 is TGTGCCAGCAGTTTTGGACAGGGGGCGACCGGGGCCAACGTCCTGACTTTC. The chain combines TRBV27 with TRBJ2-6, with 11 positions matching TRBD1. After removal of 3 bases from V and 4 bases from J, the junction contained 5 bases not matched to a gene. The CDR3 loop spans 17 amino acids. The V gene's germline CDR1 is MNHEY and CDR2 SMNVEV (reference sequence).

This clone occurred many times. The chain joins TRBV4-3 to TRBJ2-6; a possible D gene is TRBD2 (5 bases). Germline V lookup: CDR1 LGHNA, CDR2 YSLEER. Trimming removed 1 base at V and 2 bases at J, with 9 bases between. This CDR3 has 16 amino acids. Here the CDR3 DNA reads TGCGCCAGCAGCCAAGTCTCGAGGGCTGGGGCCAACGTCCTGACTTTC. Translated: CASSQVSRAGANVLTF.

This rearrangement joins TRBV7-8 to TRBJ2-1; D unclear. Germline V gives CDR1 SGHVS, CDR2 FQNEAQ. This CDR3 comprises 12 residues. With 4 bases removed from V and 8 bases from J, the gap between germline ends came to 9 bases. CDR3 sequence reads: CASSSRDHEQFF. The DNA of the CDR3 is TGTGCCAGCAGCTCTAGAGACCATGAGCAGTTCTTC.

The DNA for the CDR3 is TGTGCCAGTAGCCAGGGGACTAACTACAATGAGCAGTTCTTC. It encodes CASSQGTNYNEQFF. This rearrangement joins TRBV19 to TRBJ2-1; D is perhaps TRBD2 (7 bases). The length of the CDR3 is 14 residues. Germline loops: CDR1 LNHDA, CDR2 SQIVND (reference sequence). Trimming took 6 bases from V and 3 from J, leaving 12 bases between them.

This clone was found a few times. J is TRBJ2-2 and V is TRBV19, with D unresolved. This CDR3 region has 12 residues. V gave up 5 bases and J gave up 4 bases, with 5 bases separating them. The germline CDR1 and CDR2 sequences are LNHDA and SQIVND (reference sequence). Here the CDR3 reads CASSPTTGELFF. As DNA, the CDR3 is TGTGCCAGTAGTCCGACCACCGGGGAGCTGTTTTTT. Drawing the rest from reference TRBV19 and TRBJ2-2, the complete variable domain is DGGITQSPKYLFRKEGQNVTLSCEQNLNHDAMYWYRQDPGQGLRLIYYSQIVNDFQKGDIAEGYSVSREKKESFPLTVTSAQKNPTAFYLCASSPTTGELFFGEGSRLTVL.

This clone was seen a few times. V usage is TRBV7-2 and J usage is TRBJ2-7; D possibly corresponds to TRBD1 (5 bases). Germline-derived CDR1 and CDR2 are SGHTA and FQGNSA. Trimming took off 8 bases at V and 1 base at J, with 9 bases between the two ends. CDR3 length: 12 amino acids. The CDR3 nucleotides read TGTGCCAGCGGCCAGGGATCCTACGAGCAGTACTTC. Encoded protein: CASGQGSYEQYF. The whole variable domain, filled in from reference TRBV7-2 and TRBJ2-7, reads GAGVSQSPSNKVTEKGKDVELRCDPISGHTALYWYRQSLGQGLEFLIYFQGNSAPDKSGLPSDRFSAERTGGSVSTLTIQRTQQEDSAVYLCASGQGSYEQYFGPGTRLTVT.

This clone was counted only a few times. This chain connects TRBV18 to TRBJ2-5; possibly TRBD2 for D (5 bases). V lost 7 bases and J lost 5, with 23 bases in between. CDR1 and CDR2 (germline): KGHSH, LQKENI. This CDR3 has 16 amino acids. DNA for the CDR3: TGTGCCAGCTGCATAGACCCAGGCAGGCGGGCGGAGACCCAGTACTTC. Translation gives CASCIDPGRRAETQYF.

As DNA, the CDR3 is TGTGCCAGCAGCTTGCTAGCGGGACTAGCGGCCTTATCGTCGGAGACCCAGTACTTC. Residues: CASSLLAGLAALSSETQYF. This sequence joins TRBV5-8 and TRBJ2-5, with 11 bases lining up with TRBD2. Germline trimming cut 1 base from V and 5 bases from J; bases unmatched to any gene: 16. This CDR3 contains 19 residues. Germline lookup yields CDR1 SGHTS and CDR2 YDEGEE.